Below are 26 T cell receptor beta chains sequenced from a single sample in a study of technical replicates of blood from a few donors. Libraries were prepared by immunoSEQ multiplex PCR; TCRdb keeps only in-frame clonotypes and omits some of them. Here the sample spans about 83,000 clones, around nine tenths being singletons. Sequenced input: T cells isolated from PBMCs. The receptors were sampled from a human donor in good health.

Only a few counts were recorded for this clone. The gene calls are TRBV11-2 and TRBJ2-2, with unresolved D. The V and J ends lost 1 base and 2 bases respectively, with 11 bases between them. CDR1 SGHAT and CDR2 FQNNGV come from the germline V gene. The CDR3 covers 16 residues. The chain's CDR3 is CASSLVVTANTGELFF. CDR3 nucleotide sequence: TGTGCCAGCAGCTTAGTTGTAACAGCCAACACCGGGGAGCTGTTTTTT.

The V and J genes are TRBV9 and TRBJ1-2; 8 nucleotides agree with TRBD1. Germline values: CDR1 SGDLS, CDR2 YYNGEE. V trimming: 3 bases; J trimming: 3 bases; junction bases outside the gene matches: 7. The CDR3 extends over 15 amino acids. The CDR3 bases are TGTGCCAGCAGCGCAGCACAGGGGGTTGACTATGGCTACACCTTC. This codes for CASSAAQGVDYGYTF.

The chain joins TRBV4-1 to TRBJ1-5; the match to TRBD1 covers 10 bases. Germline trimming cut 0 bases from V and 9 bases from J; bases unmatched to any gene: 8. This CDR3 region has 16 residues. Germline loops: CDR1 MGHRA, CDR2 YSYEKL. CDR3 residues: CASSQEETGGFRPQHF. The CDR3 nucleotides read TGCGCCAGCAGCCAAGAGGAGACAGGGGGCTTTCGGCCCCAGCATTTT.

J is TRBJ2-7 and V is TRBV27, with 11 positions matching TRBD2. Germline CDR1 is MNHEY and CDR2 is SMNVEV (reference sequence). V shed 4 bases, J shed 1 base, and the junction held 6 bases outside the gene matches. The CDR3 spans 16 residues. CDR3 sequence reads: CASSYPGTSGSYEQYF. The CDR3 DNA reads as TGTGCCAGCAGTTACCCAGGGACTAGCGGTTCCTACGAGCAGTACTTC.

As DNA, the CDR3 is TGTGCCAGCAGACGCCTCGAAGGGGGCAACGAGCAGTACTTC. As protein: CASRRLEGGNEQYF. This chain links TRBV6-5 with TRBJ2-7, with 7 bases aligning to TRBD1. The CDR3 sequence is 14 residues long. Trimming cost V 6 bases and J 5 bases; bases outside gene matches: 10. The germline gives CDR1 MNHEY, CDR2 SVGAGI.

The V and J genes are TRBV19 and TRBJ2-7, with D possibly being TRBD2 (6 bases). The germline V gene has CDR1 LNHDA and CDR2 SQIVND (reference sequence). CDR3 length: 13 residues. Trimming stripped 3 bases from V and 5 bases from J, with 11 bases between. The CDR3 sequence: CASSISRGDEQYF. The CDR3 DNA reads as TGTGCCAGTAGTATCTCGCGCGGGGACGAGCAGTACTTC.

This rearrangement joins TRBV13 to TRBJ2-7, with a weak D call TRBD1 (6 bases). This CDR3 spans 14 amino acids. The germline V gene has CDR1 PRHDT and CDR2 FYEKMQ (reference sequence). V lost 6 bases and J lost 0, with 12 bases in between. CDR3 amino acids: CASRRVGGSYEQYF. Written as DNA, the CDR3 is TGTGCCAGCAGAAGGGTAGGGGGCTCCTACGAGCAGTACTTC.

Points on this clone: Relative to the germline gene, one junction end is altered; a read error may explain this. The chain uses TRBV4-1 and TRBJ2-7; 10 nucleotides align to TRBD2. Germline CDR1 reads MGHRA; CDR2 reads YSYEKL. The CDR3 consists of 19 residues. The CDR3 here is CASSQDGLAGEIAIYKQYF. CDR3 in DNA: TGCGCCAGCAGCCAAGATGGCCTAGCGGGAGAAATTGCAATCTACAAGCAGTACTTC.

The V gene is TRBV18, the J gene TRBJ2-7, with 11 bases lining up with TRBD2. J lost 0 bases, V lost 5 bases, and 3 bases had no gene match. CDR1 is KGHSH, CDR2 LQKENI, per germline. The CDR3 extends over 15 amino acids. The CDR3 region is CASSVTSGGSYEQYF. The CDR3 DNA sequence: TGTGCCAGCTCAGTTACTAGCGGGGGCTCCTACGAGCAGTACTTC.

This clone was seen just once. Other nucleotide sequences from this sample produce the same CDR3. The chain recombines TRBV7-6 with TRBJ2-7; maybe TRBD2 (5 bases). The CDR3 contains 14 residues. CDR1 is SGHVS and CDR2 is FNYEAQ in the germline V gene. V was cut by 0 bases and J by 1 base, with 7 bases left in between. CDR3 loop: CASSLAADSYEQYF. The CDR3 bases are TGTGCCAGCAGCTTAGCAGCGGATTCCTACGAGCAGTACTTC.

V and J are TRBV9 and TRBJ2-1, with TRBD2 matching 9 bases. V was pared by 3 bases and J by 4 bases, with 5 bases of the junction left unmatched. CDR1 is SGDLS and CDR2 is YYNGEE in the germline V gene. This CDR3 is built from 15 residues. CDR3 residues: CASSAIAGAYNEQFF. CDR3 nucleotides: TGTGCCAGCAGCGCCATAGCGGGGGCTTACAATGAGCAGTTCTTC. Drawing the rest from reference TRBV9 and TRBJ2-1, the complete variable domain is DSGVTQTPKHLITATGQRVTLRCSPRSGDLSVYWYQQSLDQGLQFLIQYYNGEERAKGNILERFSAQQFPDLHSELNLSSLELGDSALYFCASSAIAGAYNEQFFGPGTRLTVL.

The chain recombines TRBV7-9 with TRBJ2-7; D not certain. CDR3 length: 12 amino acids. The V end was cut by 1 base, the J end by 10 bases, with 11 bases between. Germline CDR1 and CDR2: SEHNR and FQNEAQ (reference sequence). CDR3 coding DNA: TGTGCCAGCAGCTTAGATCAGTCGGGTCAGTACTTC. This gives the protein CASSLDQSGQYF.

This rearrangement joins TRBV9 to TRBJ2-3; the match to TRBD2 covers 7 bases. The CDR3 totals 15 residues. Trimming at V came to 3 bases and at J to 2 bases, leaving 6 bases not matched to a gene. The germline gives CDR1 SGDLS, CDR2 YYNGEE. This CDR3 reads CASSASGLITDTQYF. In DNA, the CDR3 is TGTGCCAGCAGCGCTAGCGGTCTGATCACAGATACGCAGTATTTT. The complete variable domain, with remaining parts taken from reference TRBV9 and TRBJ2-3, reads DSGVTQTPKHLITATGQRVTLRCSPRSGDLSVYWYQQSLDQGLQFLIQYYNGEERAKGNILERFSAQQFPDLHSELNLSSLELGDSALYFCASSASGLITDTQYFGPGTRLTVL.

V usage is TRBV7-8 and J usage is TRBJ2-3; D call uncertain. Trimming pared 5 bases from V and 2 bases from J, leaving 8 bases between. CDR1 and CDR2 (germline): SGHVS, FQNEAQ. The CDR3 extends over 13 amino acids. The CDR3 is CASSNTFTDTQYF. DNA for the CDR3: TGTGCCAGCAGCAACACCTTCACAGATACGCAGTATTTT.

The CDR3, as DNA: TGCGCCAGCAGCCCGGACAGGTCGCTACATAGTGAGCAGTTCTTC. Translating gives CASSPDRSLHSEQFF. The chain is built from TRBV5-1 and TRBJ2-1; 7 bases match TRBD1. CDR3 length: 15 residues. V lost 4 bases to trimming and J lost 9 bases; unmatched junction nucleotides: 13. Germline CDR1 SGHRS, CDR2 YFSETQ.

This clone showed up just a few times. CDR3 in DNA: TGTGCCAGCAGCCTAGACAGGGATCCCCAGCATTTT. Protein product: CASSLDRDPQHF. V and J are TRBV6-6 and TRBJ1-5; 7 nucleotides line up with TRBD1. Germline V CDR1 and CDR2: MNHNY, SVGAGI (reference sequence). CDR3 length: 12 residues. V lost 6 bases and J lost 10; bases outside the gene matches: 6.

Worth noting for this clone: The sample contains more than one DNA sequence encoding this CDR3. This chain connects TRBV29-1 to TRBJ2-2; TRBD2 might be the D (6 bases). This CDR3 has 13 amino acids. Trimming pared 3 bases from V and 4 bases from J, leaving 9 bases between. Germline CDR1 reads SQVTM; CDR2 reads ANQGSEA. The CDR3 spells CSVDAGSTGELFF. Here the CDR3 DNA reads TGCAGCGTTGACGCGGGGTCCACCGGGGAGCTGTTTTTT.

The chain carries TRBV9 and TRBJ2-1; perhaps TRBD2 as D (5 bases). Germline V gene data show CDR1 as SGDLS and CDR2 as YYNGEE. This CDR3 has 14 residues. V was shortened by 7 bases and J by 5 bases, with 16 bases between the two germline ends. The CDR3 here is CASWSGRGNNEQFF. CDR3 DNA: TGTGCCAGCTGGTCTGGGAGAGGCAACAATGAGCAGTTCTTC. The entire variable domain, with the rest obtained from reference TRBV9 and TRBJ2-1, is as follows: DSGVTQTPKHLITATGQRVTLRCSPRSGDLSVYWYQQSLDQGLQFLIQYYNGEERAKGNILERFSAQQFPDLHSELNLSSLELGDSALYFCASWSGRGNNEQFFGPGTRLTVL.

The chain links TRBV2 to TRBJ2-1, with 8 positions matching TRBD2. The ends lost 3 bases at V and 10 bases at J; junction bases unmatched: 2. CDR1 SNHLY and CDR2 FYNNEI come from the germline V gene. The CDR3 sequence is 12 residues long. CDR3 nucleotides: TGTGCCAGCAGTGATTTAGCGGGGGAGCAGTTCTTC. Translated, it gives CASSDLAGEQFF.

V and J are TRBV6-5 and TRBJ2-7; 9 bases fit TRBD1. Germline V gene sequence: CDR1 MNHEY, CDR2 SVGAGI. The V segment lost 2 bases and the J segment 3 bases; nucleotides outside the gene matches: 5. CDR3 length: 15 amino acids. The CDR3 loop is CASSYTDRGGYEQYF. The CDR3 coding sequence is TGTGCCAGCAGTTACACGGACAGGGGTGGCTACGAGCAGTACTTC.

The gene calls are TRBV18 and TRBJ2-7, with 10 positions matching TRBD2. Trimming took 0 bases from V and 4 from J; bases not matched to a gene: 6. The CDR3 runs 16 residues. Germline V gives CDR1 KGHSH, CDR2 LQKENI. DNA for the CDR3: TGTGCCAGCTCACCACCGTCAGCGGGAGGGTTGTACGAGCAGTACTTC. The encoded protein is CASSPPSAGGLYEQYF.

This rearrangement joins TRBV7-9 to TRBJ2-7, with a possible D match to TRBD1 (6 bases). Trimming stripped 4 bases from V and 2 bases from J, with 12 bases between. The germline V gene has CDR1 SEHNR and CDR2 FQNEAQ (reference sequence). The CDR3 has 14 residues. CDR3 in DNA: TGTGCCAGCAGCTGGAGACAGGTACCCTACGAGCAGTACTTC. Translating gives CASSWRQVPYEQYF.

In its sample, this clone was seen a few times. The chain couples TRBV7-8 to TRBJ2-7; the D is unclear. The CDR3 extends over 13 amino acids. V was cut by 1 base and J by 1 base, with 5 bases left in between. From germline, CDR1 is SGHVS and CDR2 FQNEAQ. The CDR3 sequence is CASSLGASYEQYF. CDR3 nucleotides: TGTGCCAGCAGCTTAGGCGCATCCTACGAGCAGTACTTC.

V is TRBV4-1 and J is TRBJ2-1, with 8 bases that match TRBD1. The V gene's germline CDR1 is MGHRA and CDR2 YSYEKL. Trimming at V came to 2 bases and at J to 4 bases, leaving 7 bases not matched to a gene. The CDR3 extends over 16 amino acids. The CDR3 sequence: CASSQPGQARYNEQFF. The CDR3 DNA sequence: TGCGCCAGCAGCCAACCGGGACAGGCGAGATACAATGAGCAGTTCTTC.

This clone was observed a few times. The V and J genes are TRBV5-3 and TRBJ1-4; D perhaps matches TRBD1 (6 bases). TRBV5-3 carries the ORF label, with uncertain function. V lost 7 bases and J lost 5, with 12 bases in between. CDR3 size: 13 residues. The chain's CDR3 is CARYRTDNEKLFF. As DNA, the CDR3 is TGTGCCAGATATCGGACAGACAATGAAAAACTGTTTTTT.

The rearrangement uses TRBV25-1 and TRBJ2-7, with D maybe TRBD2 (6 bases). This CDR3 is built from 14 residues. V was clipped by 4 bases and J by 5 bases, with 15 bases between them. CDR1 and CDR2 (germline): MGHDK, SYGVNS. CDR3 residues: CASSAPAGRDEQYF. The DNA of the CDR3 is TGTGCCAGCAGTGCGCCAGCGGGTCGTGACGAGCAGTACTTC.